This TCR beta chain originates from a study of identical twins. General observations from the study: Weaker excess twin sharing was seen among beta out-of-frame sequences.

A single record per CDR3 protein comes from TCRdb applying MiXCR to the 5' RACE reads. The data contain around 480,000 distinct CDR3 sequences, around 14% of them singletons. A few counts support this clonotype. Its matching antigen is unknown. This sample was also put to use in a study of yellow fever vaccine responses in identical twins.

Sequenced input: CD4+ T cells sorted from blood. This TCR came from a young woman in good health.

CDR3 region: CSAREIRLAGSYEQYF. The CDR3 nucleotides read TGCAGTGCTAGAGAAATTAGACTAGCGGGTTCCTACGAGCAGTACTTC. The rearrangement links TRBV20-1 to TRBJ2-7, with 10 bases aligning to TRBD2. This CDR3 spans 16 amino acids. The trim removed 0 bases at V and 1 base at J, leaving 6 bases unmatched. Germline CDR1 is DFQATT and CDR2 is SNEGSKA (reference sequence).